This T cell receptor (beta chain) was found in a study of PD-1 blockade in classical Hodgkin lymphoma. The study's findings and limits: Complete responders possessed baseline diversity comparable to newly diagnosed patients. TCR diversity rose significantly by C4D1 in CD4+ but not CD8+ cells. Nivolumab initiated under 1 year post-ASCT led to patient exclusion. The study reported lower baseline TCR diversity in newly diagnosed patients than in healthy donors.

Assay used: immunoSEQ multiplex PCR; TCRdb lists only in-frame clones, some missing. The sample includes some 93,000 clones, under 85% of them seen just once. Time point described: cycle 4 day 1 (C4D1), after 6 weeks of nivolumab. Every patient was affected by relapse after autologous stem cell transplantation, while exposure to brentuximab vedotin was not uniform. With regard to this clone: What it recognizes is unknown.

Germline CDR1 and CDR2: LNHDA and SQIVND (reference sequence). V trimming: 7 bases; J trimming: 5 bases; junction bases outside the gene matches: 11. The CDR3 consists of 15 residues. The sequencing here drew on peripheral blood mononuclear cells (PBMCs), taken before the fourth cycle of nivolumab. The rearrangement links TRBV19 to TRBJ1-1; 9 nucleotides align to TRBD1. This receptor was identified in a human donor with classical Hodgkin lymphoma. This CDR3 reads CASKGVRDRVTEAFF. The CDR3 DNA sequence: TGTGCCAGTAAGGGTGTGCGGGACAGGGTAACTGAAGCTTTCTTT.